The 7 T cell receptor beta chains below come from one sample, sequenced in a study of T-cell reconstitution after alpha-beta-depleted transplantation in children. Researchers prepared the TCRbeta library using unique molecular identifiers, the study reports. TCRdb re-called the PCR reads through MiXCR, storing one row per CDR3 protein. Of a few hundred thousand distinct CDR3 sequences listed, 9% to 12% are singletons. Sequencing was performed on PBMCs from the stem cell graft donor, taken from the stem cell graft. These receptors originate from a human donor who donated a stem cell graft to a child with acute lymphoblastic leukemia.

The chain has TRBV9 and TRBJ2-1; TRBD2 might be the D (5 bases). V was pared by 0 bases and J by 0 bases, with 13 bases between. CDR3 length equals 17 residues. CDR1 is SGDLS, CDR2 YYNGEE, per germline. The CDR3 protein is CASSVASSASSYNEQFF. DNA of the CDR3: TGTGCCAGCAGCGTAGCTAGCTCGGCCAGCTCCTACAATGAGCAGTTCTTC.

This clonotype was recorded only once. This sequence joins TRBV20-1 and TRBJ2-2; D is uncertain. The CDR3 has 14 amino acids. Germline CDR1 reads DFQATT; CDR2 reads SNEGSKA (reference sequence). V was pared by 4 bases and J by 7 bases, with 16 bases between. CDR3 region: CSAILKGPGGELFF. The CDR3 DNA is TGCAGTGCTATCCTCAAAGGCCCCGGCGGGGAGCTGTTTTTT.

This clonotype was picked up many times. The rearrangement uses TRBV20-1 and TRBJ2-3, with D perhaps matching TRBD2 (5 bases). V lost 6 bases and J lost 0, with 16 bases in between. The CDR3 loop spans 15 amino acids. The germline V gene encodes CDR1 DFQATT and CDR2 SNEGSKA (reference sequence). The CDR3 DNA sequence: TGCAGTGCCTTGGAGGCCTACCGAAGCACAGATACGCAGTATTTT. Translating it yields CSALEAYRSTDTQYF.

This clonotype was observed at least ten times. V gene TRBV12-3 or TRBV12-4 combines with J gene TRBJ2-7, with a possible D match to TRBD2 (5 bases). V lost 6 bases, J lost 5 bases, and 17 bases lay in between. This CDR3 comprises 14 residues. The CDR3 DNA reads TGTGCCAGCAGCCAAAGGCGGGTAAGCCACGAGCAGTACTTC. Translation gives CASSQRRVSHEQYF.

This clonotype was seen more than once but under ten times. The chain has TRBV7-9 and TRBJ2-7; D could derive from TRBD1 or TRBD2 (6 bases each). The ends were cut back, 4 bases at V and 4 bases at J, with 11 bases in the middle. Germline CDR1 and CDR2: SEHNR and FQNEAQ (reference sequence). The CDR3 extends over 13 amino acids. CDR3 residues: CASSSWGAYEQYF. The CDR3 nucleotides are TGTGCCAGCAGCTCCTGGGGGGCGTACGAGCAGTACTTC. The full variable domain, completed using reference TRBV7-9 and TRBJ2-7, is DTGVSQNPRHKITKRGQNVTFRCDPISEHNRLYWYRQTLGQGPEFLTYFQNEAQLEKSRLLSDRFSAERPKGSFSTLEIQRTEQGDSAMYLCASSSWGAYEQYFGPGTRLTVT.

This clonotype was counted ten times or more. The chain recombines TRBV7-2 with TRBJ1-5, with TRBD1 matching 9 bases. Unmatched junction bases numbered 4, after V lost 4 bases and J lost 0 bases. Per the germline V gene, CDR1 is SGHTA and CDR2 is FQGNSA. The CDR3 is 16 amino acids. CDR3 protein: CASSSTGGYSNQPQHF. DNA of the CDR3: TGTGCCAGCAGCTCGACAGGGGGTTATAGCAATCAGCCCCAGCATTTT.

CDR3 protein: CASSTSTAALPGELFF. CDR3 sequence (DNA): TGTGCCAGCAGCACATCCACGGCGGCCCTGCCCGGGGAGCTGTTTTTT. This chain links TRBV7-9 with TRBJ2-2; D is uncertain. V was trimmed by 5 bases and J by 6 bases, leaving 19 bases between them. Germline CDR1 and CDR2: SEHNR and FQNEAQ (reference sequence). This CDR3 region has 16 residues.